This is a list of T cell receptor beta chains from one sample in a study of blood T cell repertoires in COVID-19. Method: immunoSEQ multiplex PCR; TCRdb's copy keeps in-frame clones and lacks some. Of around 57,000 clones listed, around 90% are singletons. Material: peripheral blood. Receptors were obtained from a woman over 75 with active COVID-19. Each CDR3 is given with its conserved first and last residue. The order of the fields is V gene, J gene, D gene, CDR3 protein, CDR3 DNA. D genes are given only for firm matches.

V gene: TRBV28; J gene: TRBJ2-3; D gene: TRBD2; CDR3 protein: CGSGGAEHTDTQYF; CDR3 DNA: TGTGGTAGCGGGGGGGCCGAGCACACAGATACGCAGTATTTT
V gene: TRBV9; J gene: TRBJ2-5; D gene: .; CDR3 protein: CPSRARRWGGAGETQYF; CDR3 DNA: TGTCCCAGCCGCGCCCGGCGTTGGGGGGGGGCGGGGGAGACCCAGTACTTC
V gene: TRBV6-5; J gene: TRBJ2-1; D gene: .; CDR3 protein: CASSHSEQFF; CDR3 DNA: TGTGCCAGCAGTCATTCCGAGCAGTTCTTC
V gene: TRBV3-1/TRBV3-2; J gene: TRBJ2-5; D gene: TRBD2; CDR3 protein: CASSQERRGGGETQYF; CDR3 DNA: TGTGCCAGCAGCCAAGAACGGCGGGGGGGCGGTGAGACCCAGTACTTC
V gene: TRBV9; J gene: TRBJ2-7; D gene: TRBD1; CDR3 protein: CASSLRGQGSYEQYF; CDR3 DNA: TGTGCCAGCAGCCTCCGGGGACAGGGTTCCTACGAGCAGTACTTC
V gene: TRBV7-2; J gene: TRBJ1-3; D gene: TRBD1; CDR3 protein: CASSPDRGGNTIYF; CDR3 DNA: TGTGCCAGCAGCCCCGACAGGGGTGGAAACACCATATATTTT
V gene: TRBV11-2; J gene: TRBJ2-1; D gene: TRBD2; CDR3 protein: CASSPRLGRGGYNEQFF; CDR3 DNA: TGTGCCAGCAGCCCCCGTCTGGGGCGGGGGGGCTACAATGAGCAGTTCTTC
V gene: TRBV9; J gene: TRBJ2-6; D gene: .; CDR3 protein: CASSVAVASGANVLTF; CDR3 DNA: TGTGCCAGCAGCGTAGCTGTAGCCTCTGGGGCCAACGTCCTGACTTTC
V gene: TRBV4-1; J gene: TRBJ2-5; D gene: TRBD2; CDR3 protein: CASSQLAGGIETQYF; CDR3 DNA: TGCGCCAGCAGCCAACTAGCGGGGGGCATCGAGACCCAGTACTTC
V gene: TRBV3-1/TRBV3-2; J gene: TRBJ1-4; D gene: .; CDR3 protein: CASSQDQGWAAPSEVVEKLFF; CDR3 DNA: TGTGCCAGCAGCCAAGATCAGGGTTGGGCAGCGCCTAGTGAAGTTGTCGAAAAACTGTTTTTT
V gene: TRBV28; J gene: TRBJ1-5; D gene: .; CDR3 protein: CASTQRGGDSNQPQHF; CDR3 DNA: TGTGCCAGCACTCAAAGGGGGGGGGATAGCAATCAGCCCCAGCATTTT
V gene: TRBV2; J gene: TRBJ2-1; D gene: .; CDR3 protein: CASSDWDSNEQFF; CDR3 DNA: TGTGCCAGCAGTGACTGGGACTCCAATGAGCAGTTCTTC
V gene: TRBV5-1; J gene: TRBJ2-1; D gene: TRBD2; CDR3 protein: CASSLAGTSGGAADEQFF; CDR3 DNA: TGCGCCAGCAGCTTGGCTGGGACTAGCGGGGGGGCCGCCGATGAGCAGTTCTTC
V gene: TRBV6-1; J gene: TRBJ2-2; D gene: TRBD1; CDR3 protein: CASSGRDRGRTGELFF; CDR3 DNA: TGTGCCAGCAGTGGCCGGGACAGGGGAAGGACCGGGGAGCTGTTTTTT
V gene: TRBV2; J gene: TRBJ2-1; D gene: TRBD2; CDR3 protein: CASSQRTSGANEQFF; CDR3 DNA: TGTGCCAGCAGTCAAAGAACTAGCGGGGCCAATGAGCAGTTCTTC
V gene: TRBV7-2; J gene: TRBJ2-5; D gene: TRBD2; CDR3 protein: CASSLRGGGQETQYF; CDR3 DNA: TGTGCCAGCAGCTTACGGGGGGGAGGCCAAGAGACCCAGTACTTC
V gene: TRBV28; J gene: TRBJ1-5; D gene: TRBD1; CDR3 protein: CASSLWAGGDQPQHF; CDR3 DNA: TGTGCCAGCAGTTTATGGGCAGGGGGCGATCAGCCCCAGCATTTT
V gene: TRBV11-1; J gene: TRBJ2-3; D gene: .; CDR3 protein: CASSPDRDTQYF; CDR3 DNA: TGTGCCAGCAGCCCGGACAGAGATACGCAGTATTTT
V gene: TRBV6-5; J gene: TRBJ1-1; D gene: .; CDR3 protein: CASRDRPNTEAFF; CDR3 DNA: TGTGCCAGCAGGGACAGACCGAACACTGAAGCTTTCTTT
V gene: TRBV4-1; J gene: TRBJ2-3; D gene: TRBD2; CDR3 protein: CASSQDGTRFTDTQYF; CDR3 DNA: TGCGCCAGCAGCCAGGATGGGACTAGATTCACAGATACGCAGTATTTT
V gene: TRBV28; J gene: TRBJ1-5; D gene: .; CDR3 protein: CASSPGDTRQPQHF; CDR3 DNA: TGTGCCAGCAGCCCAGGGGACACGAGGCAGCCCCAGCATTTT
V gene: TRBV4-2; J gene: TRBJ1-1; D gene: .; CDR3 protein: CASSQDGAGTEAFF; CDR3 DNA: TGTGCCAGCAGCCAAGATGGAGCGGGAACTGAAGCTTTCTTT
V gene: TRBV28; J gene: TRBJ1-2; D gene: .; CDR3 protein: CASKVGGNLLPRGYTF; CDR3 DNA: TGTGCCAGCAAGGTCGGGGGGAACCTCCTACCAAGGGGCTACACCTTC
V gene: TRBV2; J gene: TRBJ2-5; D gene: TRBD2; CDR3 protein: CASSPSLAGGQETQYF; CDR3 DNA: TGTGCCAGCAGTCCCAGCCTAGCGGGGGGGCAGGAGACCCAGTACTTC